This entry describes one T cell receptor beta chain. The data originate from a study of shared clonotypes between healthy human individuals. Genomic DNA per cell subset filled all wells of several immunoSEQ plates. Original handling: ImmunoSEQ output held junction-only sequences without quality scores, so filtering differed. TCRdb's table, derived via immunoSEQ multiplex PCR, lists solely in-frame clones and lacks some. Clonal size and the V and J genes are those of that table, whereas D and trimming came from the DNA. The sample carries a few hundred thousand clones, 95% to 96% recorded once. Trimming removed 2 bases at V and 2 bases at J, with 9 bases between. Germline V gene lookup returns CDR1 KGHSH and CDR2 LQKENI. The CDR3 sequence is 14 residues long. CD45RO-negative, CCR7-selected cells formed the naive CD8 fraction, which excluded terminally differentiated effector memory CD45RA+ cells.

Material: naive CD8+ T cells sorted from blood. The receptor comes from a young woman in good health. This sequence joins TRBV18 and TRBJ1-1; D remains ambiguous. The CDR3 nucleotides are TGTGCCAGCTCACCAACTAAGCTAAACACTGAAGCTTTCTTT. It encodes CASSPTKLNTEAFF.